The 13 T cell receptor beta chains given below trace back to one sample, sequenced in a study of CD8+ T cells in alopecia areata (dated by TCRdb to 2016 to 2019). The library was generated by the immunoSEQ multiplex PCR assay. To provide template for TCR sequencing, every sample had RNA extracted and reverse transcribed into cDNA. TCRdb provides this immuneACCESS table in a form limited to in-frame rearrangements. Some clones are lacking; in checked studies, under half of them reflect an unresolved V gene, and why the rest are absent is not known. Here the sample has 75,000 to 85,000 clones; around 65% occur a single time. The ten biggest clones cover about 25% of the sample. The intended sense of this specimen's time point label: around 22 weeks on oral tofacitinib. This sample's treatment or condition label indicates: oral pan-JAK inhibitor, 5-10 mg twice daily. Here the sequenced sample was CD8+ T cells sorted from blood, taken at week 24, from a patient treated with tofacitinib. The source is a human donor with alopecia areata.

The CDR3: CASSQRGTDSNQPQHF. Written as DNA, the CDR3 is TGCGCCAGCAGCCAACGGGGGACAGATAGCAATCAGCCCCAGCATTTT. The rearrangement links TRBV4-1 to TRBJ1-5; 7 nucleotides agree with TRBD1. The length of the CDR3 is 16 residues. V gave up 2 bases and J gave up 0 bases; unmatched junction bases: 4. Germline V gives CDR1 MGHRA, CDR2 YSYEKL.

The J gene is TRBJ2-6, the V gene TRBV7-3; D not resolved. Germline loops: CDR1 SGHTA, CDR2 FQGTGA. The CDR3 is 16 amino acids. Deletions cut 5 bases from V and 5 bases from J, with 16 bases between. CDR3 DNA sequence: TGTGCCAGCAGCCCAGGCCGGATCGGTCGGGCCAACGTCCTGACTTTC. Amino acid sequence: CASSPGRIGRANVLTF.

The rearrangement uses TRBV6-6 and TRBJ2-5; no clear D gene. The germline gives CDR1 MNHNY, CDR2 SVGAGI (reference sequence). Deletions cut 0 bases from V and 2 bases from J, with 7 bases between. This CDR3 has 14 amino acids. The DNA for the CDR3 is TGTGCCAGCAGTTACTCGGGCAGTCAAGAGACCCAGTACTTC. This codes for CASSYSGSQETQYF.

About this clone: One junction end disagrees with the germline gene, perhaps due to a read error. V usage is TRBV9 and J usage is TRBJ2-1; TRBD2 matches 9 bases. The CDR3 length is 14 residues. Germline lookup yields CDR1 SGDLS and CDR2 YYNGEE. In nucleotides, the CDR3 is TGTGCCACATGTAGCGGGAGCGATTGCAATGAGCAGCTCTTC. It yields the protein CATCSGSDCNEQLF.

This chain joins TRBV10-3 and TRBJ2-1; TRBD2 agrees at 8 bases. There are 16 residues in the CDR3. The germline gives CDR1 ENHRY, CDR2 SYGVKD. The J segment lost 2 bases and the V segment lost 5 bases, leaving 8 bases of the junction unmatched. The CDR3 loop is CAISRVRAGAYNEQFF. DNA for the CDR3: TGTGCCATCAGTCGAGTCCGAGCGGGAGCCTACAATGAGCAGTTCTTC.

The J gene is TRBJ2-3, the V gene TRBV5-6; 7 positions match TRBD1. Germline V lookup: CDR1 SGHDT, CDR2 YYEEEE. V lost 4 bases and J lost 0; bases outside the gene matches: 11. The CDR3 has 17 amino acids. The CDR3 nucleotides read TGTGCCAGCAGCCCTGTGGAGGACAGGATTAGCACAGATACGCAGTATTTT. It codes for CASSPVEDRISTDTQYF.

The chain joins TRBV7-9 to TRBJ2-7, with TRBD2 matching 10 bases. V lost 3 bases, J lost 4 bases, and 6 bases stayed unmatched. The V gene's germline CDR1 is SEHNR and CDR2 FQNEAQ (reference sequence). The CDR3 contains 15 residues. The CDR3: CASSLVTSGYYEQYF. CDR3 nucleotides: TGTGCCAGCAGCTTGGTGACTAGCGGGTATTACGAGCAGTACTTC.

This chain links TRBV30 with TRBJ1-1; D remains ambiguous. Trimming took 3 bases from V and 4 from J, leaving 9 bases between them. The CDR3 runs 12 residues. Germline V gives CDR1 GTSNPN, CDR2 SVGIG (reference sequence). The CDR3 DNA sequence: TGTGCCTGGAGACTAGGGAGCACTGAAGCTTTCTTT. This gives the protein CAWRLGSTEAFF.

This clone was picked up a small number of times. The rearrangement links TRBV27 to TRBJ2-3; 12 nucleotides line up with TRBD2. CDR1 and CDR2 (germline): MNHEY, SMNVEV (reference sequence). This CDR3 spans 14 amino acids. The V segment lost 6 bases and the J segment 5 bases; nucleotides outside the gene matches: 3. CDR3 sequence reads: CASRSGLAGDTQYF. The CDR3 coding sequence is TGTGCCAGCAGGTCGGGACTAGCGGGAGATACGCAGTATTTT.

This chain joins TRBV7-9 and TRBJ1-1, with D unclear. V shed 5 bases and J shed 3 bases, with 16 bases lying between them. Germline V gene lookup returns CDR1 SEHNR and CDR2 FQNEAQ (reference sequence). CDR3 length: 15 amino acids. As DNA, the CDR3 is TGTGCCAGCAGCGAAAGCTCCTTACGGGACACTGAAGCTTTCTTT. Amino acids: CASSESSLRDTEAFF.

CDR3 coding DNA: TGCGCCAGCAGCTGGACAGGACGCAATCAGCCCCAGCATTTT. Its protein is CASSWTGRNQPQHF. V and J are TRBV5-1 and TRBJ1-5; TRBD1 matches at 7 bases. The germline V gene has CDR1 SGHRS and CDR2 YFSETQ. The CDR3 loop spans 14 amino acids. With V trimmed by 3 bases and J by 2 bases, 2 bases remained unmatched.

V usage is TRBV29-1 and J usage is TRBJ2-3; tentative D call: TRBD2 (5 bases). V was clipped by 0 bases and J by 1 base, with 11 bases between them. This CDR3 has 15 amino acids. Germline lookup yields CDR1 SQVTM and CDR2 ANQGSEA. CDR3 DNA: TGCAGCGTTGAAGATCCCGGGATAGGCACAGATACGCAGTATTTT. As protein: CSVEDPGIGTDTQYF.

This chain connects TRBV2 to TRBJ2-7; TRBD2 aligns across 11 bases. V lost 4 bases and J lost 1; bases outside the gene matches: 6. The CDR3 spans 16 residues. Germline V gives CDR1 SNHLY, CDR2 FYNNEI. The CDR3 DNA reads TGTGCCAGCAGTGTGATCCGACTAGCGGGATCCTACGAGCAGTACTTC. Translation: CASSVIRLAGSYEQYF.